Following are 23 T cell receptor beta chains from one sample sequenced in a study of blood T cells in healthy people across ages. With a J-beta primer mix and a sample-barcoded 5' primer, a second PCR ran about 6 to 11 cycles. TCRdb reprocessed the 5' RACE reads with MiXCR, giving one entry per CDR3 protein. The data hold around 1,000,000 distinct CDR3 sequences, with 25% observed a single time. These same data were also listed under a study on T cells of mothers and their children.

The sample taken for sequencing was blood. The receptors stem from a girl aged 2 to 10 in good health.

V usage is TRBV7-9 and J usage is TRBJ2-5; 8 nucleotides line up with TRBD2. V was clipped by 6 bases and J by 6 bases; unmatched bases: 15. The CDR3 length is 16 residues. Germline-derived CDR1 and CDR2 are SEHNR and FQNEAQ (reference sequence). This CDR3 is CASRHTIAGSPKTQYF. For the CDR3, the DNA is TGTGCCAGCAGGCATACTATAGCGGGGTCGCCAAAGACCCAGTACTTC.

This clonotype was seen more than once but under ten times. In DNA form, the CDR3 reads TGCGCCAGCAGACAAACGGGGAGCTATGGCTACACCTTC. It is translated as CASRQTGSYGYTF. This chain connects TRBV5-1 to TRBJ1-2; unclear D gene. The CDR3 consists of 13 residues. The V end was cut by 5 bases, the J end by 4 bases, with 12 bases between. The germline V gene has CDR1 SGHRS and CDR2 YFSETQ.

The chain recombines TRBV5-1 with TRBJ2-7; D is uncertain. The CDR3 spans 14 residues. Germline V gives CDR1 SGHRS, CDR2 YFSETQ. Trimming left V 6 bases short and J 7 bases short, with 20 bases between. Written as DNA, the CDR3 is TGCGCCAGCATCGAAGACCTAACCTCCCGGGAGCAGTACTTC. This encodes CASIEDLTSREQYF.

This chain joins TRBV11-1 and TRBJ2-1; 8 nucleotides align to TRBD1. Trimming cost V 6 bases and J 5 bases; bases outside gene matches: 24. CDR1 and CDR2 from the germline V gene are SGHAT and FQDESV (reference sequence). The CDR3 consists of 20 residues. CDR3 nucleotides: TGTGCCAGCAGAACCGCGCCAGGACAGGGCGGACGCCAGGGAGACAATGAGCAGTTCTTC. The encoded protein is CASRTAPGQGGRQGDNEQFF.

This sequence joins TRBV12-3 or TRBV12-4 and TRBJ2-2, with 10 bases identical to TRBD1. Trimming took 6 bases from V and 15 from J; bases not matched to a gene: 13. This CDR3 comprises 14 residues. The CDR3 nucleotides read TGTGCCAGCAGCCCTTCCGGGGGGACAGGGGTAGTGTTTTTT. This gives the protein CASSPSGGTGVVFF.

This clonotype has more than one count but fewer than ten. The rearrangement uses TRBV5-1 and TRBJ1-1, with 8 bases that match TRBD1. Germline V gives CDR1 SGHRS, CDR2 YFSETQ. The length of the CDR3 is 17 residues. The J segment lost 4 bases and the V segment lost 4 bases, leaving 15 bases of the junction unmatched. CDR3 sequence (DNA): TGCGCCAGCAGCCCCGGACAGGGAAGCGTCATGGGCACTGAAGCTTTCTTT. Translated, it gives CASSPGQGSVMGTEAFF.

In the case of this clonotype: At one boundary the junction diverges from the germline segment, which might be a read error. The CDR3 loop reads CASSATNRDRQYF. The CDR3 region has the DNA TGTGCCAGCAGCGCGACCAATAGAGATAGGCAGTATTTT. V gene TRBV7-2 combines with J gene TRBJ2-3; D ambiguous. The CDR3 is 13 amino acids. Looked up from germline, CDR1 is SGHTA and CDR2 is FQGNSA.

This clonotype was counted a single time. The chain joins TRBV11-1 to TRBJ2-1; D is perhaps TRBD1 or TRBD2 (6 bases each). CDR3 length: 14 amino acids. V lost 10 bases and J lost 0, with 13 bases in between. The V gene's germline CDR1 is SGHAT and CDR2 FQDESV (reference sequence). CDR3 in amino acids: CATLGGPSYNEQFF. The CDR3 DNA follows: TGTGCCACCTTAGGGGGGCCCTCCTACAATGAGCAGTTCTTC. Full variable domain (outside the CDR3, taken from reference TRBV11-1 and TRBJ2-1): EAEVAQSPRYKITEKSQAVAFWCDPISGHATLYWYRQILGQGPELLVQFQDESVVDDSQLPKDRFSAERLKGVDSTLKIQPAELGDSAMYLCATLGGPSYNEQFFGPGTRLTVL.

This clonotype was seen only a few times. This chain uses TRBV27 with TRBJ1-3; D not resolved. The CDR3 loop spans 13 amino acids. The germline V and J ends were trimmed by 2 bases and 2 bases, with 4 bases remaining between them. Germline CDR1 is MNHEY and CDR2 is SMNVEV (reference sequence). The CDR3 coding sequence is TGTGCCAGCAGTTTAGATGCTGGAAACACCATATATTTT. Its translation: CASSLDAGNTIYF.

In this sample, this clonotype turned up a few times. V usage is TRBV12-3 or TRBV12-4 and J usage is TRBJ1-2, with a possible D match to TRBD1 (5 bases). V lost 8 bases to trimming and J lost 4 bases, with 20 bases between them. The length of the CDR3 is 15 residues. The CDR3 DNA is TGTGCCAGCGAACCGAGGGAGGGACGAGGCTATGGCTACACCTTC. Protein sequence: CASEPREGRGYGYTF.

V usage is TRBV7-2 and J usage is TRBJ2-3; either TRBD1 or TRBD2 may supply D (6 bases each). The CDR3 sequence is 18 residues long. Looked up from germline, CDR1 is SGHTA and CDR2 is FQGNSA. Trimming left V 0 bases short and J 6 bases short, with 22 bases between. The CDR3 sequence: CASSLARLGGLVGDTQYF. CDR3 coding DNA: TGTGCCAGCAGCTTAGCCCGTCTAGGGGGGCTCGTTGGGGATACGCAGTATTTT.

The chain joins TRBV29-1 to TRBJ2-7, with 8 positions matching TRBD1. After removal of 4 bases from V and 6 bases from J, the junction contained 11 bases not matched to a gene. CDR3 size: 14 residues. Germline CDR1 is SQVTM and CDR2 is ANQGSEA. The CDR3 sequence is CSVVGDRPISEQYF. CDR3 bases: TGCAGCGTTGTAGGGGACAGGCCAATTAGCGAGCAGTACTTC.

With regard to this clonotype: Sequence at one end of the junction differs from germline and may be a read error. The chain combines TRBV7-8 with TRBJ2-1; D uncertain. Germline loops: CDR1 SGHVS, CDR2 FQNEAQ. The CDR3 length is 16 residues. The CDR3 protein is CASSLEASPSYNEQFF. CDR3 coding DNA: TGTGCCAGCAGCTTAGAGGCGAGCCCTTCCTATAATGAGCAGTTCTTC.

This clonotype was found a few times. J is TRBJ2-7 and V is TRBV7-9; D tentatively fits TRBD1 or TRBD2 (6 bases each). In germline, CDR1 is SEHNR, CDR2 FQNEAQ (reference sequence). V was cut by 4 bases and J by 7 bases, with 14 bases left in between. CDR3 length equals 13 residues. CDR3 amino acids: CASSWGGQWEQYF. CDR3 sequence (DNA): TGTGCCAGCAGCTGGGGAGGACAGTGGGAGCAGTACTTC.

CDR3 bases: TGTGCCAGCAGTTTTATAGGGACGGGGAATGAGCAGTTCTTC. Translating gives CASSFIGTGNEQFF. The chain carries TRBV12-3 or TRBV12-4 and TRBJ2-1; D may be TRBD1 or TRBD2 (5 bases each). The CDR3 length is 14 residues. The V end was cut by 3 bases, the J end by 7 bases, with 13 bases between.

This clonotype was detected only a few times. The CDR3 loop reads CASSLDLRSTGELFF. The CDR3 bases are TGTGCCAGCAGCTTAGACCTAAGGAGCACCGGGGAGCTGTTTTTT. The chain uses TRBV7-2 and TRBJ2-2; D gene unclear. The germline V gene encodes CDR1 SGHTA and CDR2 FQGNSA. The CDR3 totals 15 residues. The V end lost 1 base, the J end lost 4 bases, and 10 bases lay between the germline ends.

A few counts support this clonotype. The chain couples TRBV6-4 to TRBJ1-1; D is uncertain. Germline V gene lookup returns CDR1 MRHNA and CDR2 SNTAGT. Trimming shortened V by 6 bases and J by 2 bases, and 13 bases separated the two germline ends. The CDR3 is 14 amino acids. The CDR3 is CASRAGHLNTEAFF. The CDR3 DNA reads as TGTGCCAGCAGGGCTGGTCATTTAAACACTGAAGCTTTCTTT.

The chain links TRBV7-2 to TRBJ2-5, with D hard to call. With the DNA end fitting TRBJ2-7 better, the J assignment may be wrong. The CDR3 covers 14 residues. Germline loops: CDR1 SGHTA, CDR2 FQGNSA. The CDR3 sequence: CASSPMAGTYEQYF. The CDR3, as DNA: TGTGCCAGCAGCCCAATGGCAGGCACCTACGAGCAGTACTTC.

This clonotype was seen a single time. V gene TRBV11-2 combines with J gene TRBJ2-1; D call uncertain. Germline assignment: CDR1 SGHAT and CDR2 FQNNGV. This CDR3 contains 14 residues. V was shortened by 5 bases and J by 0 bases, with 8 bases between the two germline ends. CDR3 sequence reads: CASSPVFSYNEQFF. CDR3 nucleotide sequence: TGTGCCAGCAGCCCCGTATTCTCCTACAATGAGCAGTTCTTC.

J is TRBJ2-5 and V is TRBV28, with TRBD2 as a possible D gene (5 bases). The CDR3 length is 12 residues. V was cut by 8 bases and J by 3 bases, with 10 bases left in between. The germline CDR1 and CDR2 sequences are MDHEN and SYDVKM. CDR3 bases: TGTGCCAGCGCAGCGGCAAAAGAGACCCAGTACTTC. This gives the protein CASAAAKETQYF.

CDR3 sequence (DNA): TGCAGCACCTGGACAGGGGGCAGCACCGGGGAGCTGTTTTTT. Its translation: CSTWTGGSTGELFF. The chain links TRBV29-1 to TRBJ2-2; 11 bases map to TRBD1. The length of the CDR3 is 14 residues. The V gene end was trimmed by 8 bases and the J gene end by 4 bases; junction bases not matched to a gene: 6. Per the germline V gene, CDR1 is SQVTM and CDR2 is ANQGSEA.

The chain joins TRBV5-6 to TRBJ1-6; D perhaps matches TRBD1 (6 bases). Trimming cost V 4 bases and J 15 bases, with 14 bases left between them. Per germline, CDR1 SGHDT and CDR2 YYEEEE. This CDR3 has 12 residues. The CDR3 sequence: CASSRSEGGLHF. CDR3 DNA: TGTGCCAGCAGCCGGAGTGAGGGGGGCCTCCACTTT.

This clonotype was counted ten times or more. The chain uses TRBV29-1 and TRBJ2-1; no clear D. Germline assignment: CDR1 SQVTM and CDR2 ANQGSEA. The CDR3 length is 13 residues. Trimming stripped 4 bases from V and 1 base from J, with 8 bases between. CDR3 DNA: TGCAGCGTTGTCGGTGGGTCCTACAATGAGCAGTTCTTC. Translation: CSVVGGSYNEQFF.